Shown below are 23 T cell receptor beta chains from a single sample sequenced in a study of T cell responses to AZD1222 COVID-19 vaccine. Method: immunoSEQ multiplex PCR; TCRdb's copy keeps in-frame clones and lacks some. Found here are around 94,000 clones, approximately 91% of them singletons; the top ten hold approximately 3.7%. The sample here was peripheral blood, taken on day 0 of AZD1222 vaccination. The receptors were gathered from an adult in good health.

The V call is TRBV19, the J call TRBJ1-3, with a tentative D call TRBD1 (5 bases). CDR1 and CDR2 from the germline V gene are LNHDA and SQIVND (reference sequence). The ends were cut back, 0 bases at V and 8 bases at J, with 17 bases in the middle. The CDR3 runs 16 residues. CDR3 loop: CASSIDRPRETDTIYF. The CDR3 region has the DNA TGTGCCAGTAGTATAGACAGGCCCAGGGAAACAGACACCATATATTTT.

The CDR3 region is CASSQESRRSTVNNEQFF. The CDR3 DNA follows: TGTGCCAGCAGCCAAGAATCACGCCGGTCTACGGTTAACAATGAGCAGTTCTTC. This chain links TRBV3-1 (or the pseudogene TRBV3-2) with TRBJ2-1; D uncertain. The germline V gene encodes CDR1 LGHDT and CDR2 YNNKEL (reference sequence). V lost 0 bases, J lost 5 bases, and 20 bases lay in between. This CDR3 spans 18 amino acids.

The chain combines TRBV4-3 with TRBJ1-2; 7 nucleotides line up with TRBD1. CDR1 is LGHNA and CDR2 is YSLEER in the germline V gene. Trimming removed 0 bases from V and 3 bases from J; junction bases left unmatched: 1. The CDR3 covers 14 residues. The CDR3 region is CASSQETGDYGYTF. In DNA, the CDR3 is TGCGCCAGCAGCCAAGAAACAGGGGACTATGGCTACACCTTC.

The chain recombines TRBV18 with TRBJ1-1; TRBD1 might be the D (6 bases). Trimming took off 5 bases at V and 4 bases at J, with 14 bases between the two ends. This CDR3 has 14 amino acids. Germline V gene data show CDR1 as KGHSH and CDR2 as LQKENI. The CDR3 DNA is TGTGCCAGCTCAGAAAACAGGGAAGGCACTGAAGCTTTCTTT. Translated: CASSENREGTEAFF. Combining the CDR3 with reference TRBV18 and TRBJ1-1 gives the whole variable domain NAGVMQNPRHLVRRRGQEARLRCSPMKGHSHVYWYRQLPEEGLKFMVYLQKENIIDESGMPKERFSAEFPKEGPSILRIQQVVRGDSAAYFCASSENREGTEAFFGQGTRLTVV.

The V call is TRBV3-1 (or the pseudogene TRBV3-2), the J call TRBJ1-2; D not resolved. This CDR3 spans 14 amino acids. V dropped 1 base and J dropped 2 bases, with 8 bases sitting between them. Germline values: CDR1 LGHDT, CDR2 YNNKEL (reference sequence). The CDR3 nucleotides read TGTGCCAGCAGCCAAGCTGGCATAAACTATGGCTACACCTTC. This gives the protein CASSQAGINYGYTF.

The chain links TRBV28 to TRBJ2-7; no reliable D call. The CDR3 runs 10 residues. The germline V and J ends were trimmed by 4 bases and 5 bases, with 3 bases remaining between them. CDR1 is MDHEN, CDR2 SYDVKM, per germline. The CDR3 is CASSSNEQYF. DNA for the CDR3: TGTGCCAGCAGTTCCAACGAGCAGTACTTC.

V usage is TRBV5-4 and J usage is TRBJ2-5, with D possibly matching TRBD2 (5 bases). Looked up from germline, CDR1 is SGHNT and CDR2 is YYREEE (reference sequence). The CDR3 loop spans 14 amino acids. Trimming took off 0 bases at V and 1 base at J, with 7 bases between the two ends. CDR3 in amino acids: CASSLAGIQETQYF. In DNA form, the CDR3 reads TGTGCCAGCAGCTTGGCGGGGATCCAAGAGACCCAGTACTTC.

This sequence joins TRBV19 and TRBJ2-3; maybe TRBD1 (5 bases). The CDR3 is 13 amino acids. The V gene's germline CDR1 is LNHDA and CDR2 SQIVND (reference sequence). Trimming pared 4 bases from V and 8 bases from J, leaving 13 bases between. Here the CDR3 reads CASSTPGMRTQYF. Written as DNA, the CDR3 is TGTGCCAGTAGTACCCCAGGGATGCGTACGCAGTATTTT.

This clone was picked up a small number of times. The CDR3 bases are TGCGCCAGCAGTGAGGGAGGGCGACCAGAGACCCAGTACTTC. Translated: CASSEGGRPETQYF. V and J are TRBV10-1 and TRBJ2-5; tentative D call: TRBD2 (6 bases). There are 14 residues in the CDR3. Germline lookup yields CDR1 WNHNN and CDR2 SYGVQD (reference sequence). V was trimmed by 2 bases and J by 4 bases, leaving 11 bases between them.

This clone was observed once. The chain has TRBV19 and TRBJ2-5, with 9 bases identical to TRBD1. The junction had 11 bases not matched to a gene; V was cut back by 0 bases and J by 6 bases. Germline-derived CDR1 and CDR2 are LNHDA and SQIVND (reference sequence). The length of the CDR3 is 17 residues. CDR3: CASSIEAITGGWQTQYF. In nucleotides, the CDR3 is TGTGCCAGTAGTATAGAGGCGATTACAGGGGGCTGGCAGACCCAGTACTTC.

The genes are TRBV6-6 and TRBJ2-3; 9 bases map to TRBD2. CDR1 is MNHNY, CDR2 SVGAGI, per germline (reference sequence). The V gene end was trimmed by 6 bases and the J gene end by 0 bases; junction bases not matched to a gene: 19. This CDR3 is built from 20 residues. The CDR3 here is CASSPLKGGGASGSTDTQYF. CDR3 in DNA: TGTGCCAGCAGCCCGCTAAAAGGCGGGGGGGCCAGTGGGAGCACAGATACGCAGTATTTT.

The chain links TRBV14 to TRBJ1-1, with 9 bases lining up with TRBD1. V lost 1 base to trimming and J lost 5 bases; unmatched junction nucleotides: 5. Looked up from germline, CDR1 is SGHDN and CDR2 is FVKESK. This CDR3 region has 15 residues. CDR3 sequence: CASSQVGTGKTEAFF. DNA of the CDR3: TGTGCCAGCAGCCAAGTTGGGACAGGGAAGACTGAAGCTTTCTTT. The variable domain in full, with the rest retrieved from reference TRBV14 and TRBJ1-1, is EAGVTQFPSHSVIEKGQTVTLRCDPISGHDNLYWYRRVMGKEIKFLLHFVKESKQDESGMPNNRFLAERTGGTYSTLKVQPAELEDSGVYFCASSQVGTGKTEAFFGQGTRLTVV.

The V call is TRBV19, the J call TRBJ1-4; tentative D call: TRBD1 (5 bases). CDR1 and CDR2 from the germline V gene are LNHDA and SQIVND (reference sequence). Trimming removed 7 bases from V and 5 bases from J, with 20 bases in between. The CDR3 has 16 residues. The CDR3 reads CASTPQMAGQNEKLFF. DNA of the CDR3: TGTGCCAGTACCCCCCAGATGGCAGGGCAGAATGAAAAACTGTTTTTT.

The V gene is TRBV9, the J gene TRBJ2-7, with D possibly matching TRBD1 (6 bases). Trimming pared 3 bases from V and 5 bases from J, leaving 15 bases between. CDR3 length equals 14 residues. Germline lookup yields CDR1 SGDLS and CDR2 YYNGEE. This CDR3 reads CASSAGRGDHEQYF. The CDR3 bases are TGTGCCAGCAGCGCTGGCAGGGGTGACCACGAGCAGTACTTC.

This chain connects TRBV10-3 to TRBJ2-3; TRBD2 aligns across 12 bases. V lost 0 bases, J lost 5 bases, and 6 bases stayed unmatched. The CDR3 is made up of 17 amino acids. Germline values: CDR1 ENHRY, CDR2 SYGVKD. The CDR3 here is CAISESPPTSGGDTQYF. In DNA, the CDR3 is TGTGCCATCAGTGAGTCTCCCCCGACTAGCGGGGGAGATACGCAGTATTTT.

This clone was seen once. The gene calls are TRBV5-6 and TRBJ2-3; TRBD2 matches 8 bases. The CDR3 is 17 amino acids. CDR1 and CDR2 from the germline V gene are SGHDT and YYEEEE. The ends lost 0 bases at V and 2 bases at J; junction bases unmatched: 8. CDR3 amino acids: CASSLAQAGVTTDTQYF. The DNA for the CDR3 is TGTGCCAGCAGCTTGGCGCAAGCGGGGGTTACCACAGATACGCAGTATTTT.

The V call is TRBV9, the J call TRBJ2-3, with unresolved D. Germline loops: CDR1 SGDLS, CDR2 YYNGEE. CDR3 size: 16 residues. The germline V and J ends were trimmed by 0 bases and 0 bases, with 11 bases remaining between them. The CDR3 loop is CASSVAPGFSTDTQYF. Written as DNA, the CDR3 is TGTGCCAGCAGCGTAGCCCCGGGCTTTAGCACAGATACGCAGTATTTT. Based on the CDR3 plus reference TRBV9 and TRBJ2-3, the full variable domain is DSGVTQTPKHLITATGQRVTLRCSPRSGDLSVYWYQQSLDQGLQFLIQYYNGEERAKGNILERFSAQQFPDLHSELNLSSLELGDSALYFCASSVAPGFSTDTQYFGPGTRLTVL.

The gene calls are TRBV4-3 and TRBJ2-1; 8 bases match TRBD2. The J segment lost 4 bases and the V segment lost 4 bases, leaving 9 bases of the junction unmatched. This CDR3 is built from 16 residues. From germline, CDR1 is LGHNA and CDR2 YSLEER. In DNA, the CDR3 is TGCGCCAGCAGCCGTCTGGGACGGGGGGGATACAATGAGCAGTTCTTC. Its protein is CASSRLGRGGYNEQFF.

The chain employs TRBV6-5 and TRBJ1-2; TRBD1 matches at 9 bases. Germline V CDR1 and CDR2: MNHEY, SVGAGI. J lost 5 bases, V lost 11 bases, and 9 bases had no gene match. The CDR3 is made up of 13 amino acids. Written as DNA, the CDR3 is TGTGCCTGCGAACCGGGACAGGGATATGGCTACACCTTC. This encodes CACEPGQGYGYTF.

This rearrangement joins TRBV10-2 to TRBJ2-1; the match to TRBD2 covers 12 bases. This CDR3 has 19 amino acids. CDR1 and CDR2 from the germline V gene are WSHSY and SAAADI. V shed 8 bases and J 0 bases; nucleotides not matched to a gene: 14. CDR3 bases: TGCGCCAGCGACCGGACTAGCGGGGAGACTAACCCCTCCTACAATGAGCAGTTCTTC. Its translation is CASDRTSGETNPSYNEQFF.

The CDR3 protein is CASSKAGATHSGANVLTF. DNA of the CDR3: TGTGCCAGCAGCAAAGCTGGGGCGACCCACTCTGGGGCCAACGTCCTGACTTTC. The chain links TRBV21-1 to TRBJ2-6; TRBD1, the table's D call, was not compared with the DNA. TRBV21-1 is reported as a pseudogene. The CDR3 length is 18 residues.

The chain is built from TRBV2 and TRBJ2-7, with D possibly TRBD1 on 6 matching bases. Between the trimmed V and J ends, which lost 4 bases and 2 bases, there was a span of 12 bases. Germline V CDR1 and CDR2: SNHLY, FYNNEI. This CDR3 region has 14 residues. CDR3 nucleotides: TGTGCCAGCAGTGCGCGGCAGGGGACCTACGAGCAGTACTTC. It is translated as CASSARQGTYEQYF.

The chain links TRBV18 to TRBJ1-2, with no clear D. Germline-derived CDR1 and CDR2 are KGHSH and LQKENI. V was pared by 3 bases and J by 5 bases, with 16 bases between. This CDR3 region has 15 residues. CDR3 loop: CASSPYTGIQYGYTF. The CDR3 nucleotides read TGTGCCAGCTCACCGTACACCGGGATCCAGTATGGCTACACCTTC.